The T cell receptor (beta chain) described here comes from a study of shared clonotypes between healthy human individuals. Comment on this clone: Its antigen is still unknown.

CD45RO-negative, CCR7-positively selected cells formed the naive CD8 fraction, excluding terminally differentiated effector memory CD45RA+ cells. Profiling relied on immunoSEQ multiplex PCR, and the TCRdb table lists in-frame clones only, not all of them. Here the sample spans millions of clones, about 95% being singletons. V shed 4 bases and J 1 base; nucleotides not matched to a gene: 5. Germline-derived CDR1 and CDR2 are MGHRA and YSYEKL. The CDR3 loop spans 15 amino acids. Study-wide findings and caveats: It was observed that approximately 5% of naive CD4 clonotypes were shared across a handful of donors.

Input material: naive CD8+ T cells sorted from blood. This sequence joins TRBV4-1 and TRBJ2-5; TRBD2 agrees at 8 bases. The sequence was collected from a man aged 18 to 30 in good health. The CDR3 sequence is CASSPSLAGQETQYF. The CDR3 DNA reads TGCGCCAGCAGCCCTAGCCTAGCGGGCCAAGAGACCCAGTACTTC.